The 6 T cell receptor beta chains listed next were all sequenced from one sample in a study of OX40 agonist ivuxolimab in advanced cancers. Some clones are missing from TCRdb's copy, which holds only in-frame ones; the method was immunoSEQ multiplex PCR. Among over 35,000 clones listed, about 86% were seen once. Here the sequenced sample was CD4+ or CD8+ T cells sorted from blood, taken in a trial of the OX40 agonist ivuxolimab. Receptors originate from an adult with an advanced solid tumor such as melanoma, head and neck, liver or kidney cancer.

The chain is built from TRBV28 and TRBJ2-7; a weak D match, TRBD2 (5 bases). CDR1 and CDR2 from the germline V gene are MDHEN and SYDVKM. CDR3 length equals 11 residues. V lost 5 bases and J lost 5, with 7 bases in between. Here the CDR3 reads CASSPRDEQYF. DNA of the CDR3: TGTGCCAGCAGTCCGAGGGACGAGCAGTACTTC. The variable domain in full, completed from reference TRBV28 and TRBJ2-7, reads DVKVTQSSRYLVKRTGEKVFLECVQDMDHENMFWYRQDPGLGLRLIYFSYDVKMKEKGDIPEGYSVSREKKERFSLILESASTNQTSMYLCASSPRDEQYFGPGTRLTVT.

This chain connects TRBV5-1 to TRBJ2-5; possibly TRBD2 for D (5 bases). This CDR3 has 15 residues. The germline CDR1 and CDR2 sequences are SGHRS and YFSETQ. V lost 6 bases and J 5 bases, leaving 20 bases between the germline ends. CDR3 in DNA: TGCGCCAGCACTCCGGTGACGGGGTCTGGGGAGACCCAGTACTTC. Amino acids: CASTPVTGSGETQYF.

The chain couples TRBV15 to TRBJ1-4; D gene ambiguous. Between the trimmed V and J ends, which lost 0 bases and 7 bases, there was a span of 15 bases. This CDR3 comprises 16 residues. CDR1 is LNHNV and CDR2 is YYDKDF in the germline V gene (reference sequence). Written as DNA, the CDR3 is TGTGCCACCAGCAGAGATGGAGTGTTGGGCCTTGAAAAACTGTTTTTT. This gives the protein CATSRDGVLGLEKLFF.

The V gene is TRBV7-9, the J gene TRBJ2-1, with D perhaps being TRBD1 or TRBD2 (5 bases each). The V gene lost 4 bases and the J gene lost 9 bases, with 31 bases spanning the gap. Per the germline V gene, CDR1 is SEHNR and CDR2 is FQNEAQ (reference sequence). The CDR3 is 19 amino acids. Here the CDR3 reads CASSSGTLDGVKTPGEQFF. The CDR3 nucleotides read TGTGCCAGCAGCTCCGGGACGCTAGACGGGGTTAAAACCCCGGGTGAGCAGTTCTTC.

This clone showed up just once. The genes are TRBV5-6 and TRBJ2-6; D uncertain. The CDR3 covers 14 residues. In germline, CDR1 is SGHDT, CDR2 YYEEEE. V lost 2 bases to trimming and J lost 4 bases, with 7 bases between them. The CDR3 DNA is TGTGCCAGCAGCTTCCCAAACGGGGCCAACGTCCTGACTTTC. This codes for CASSFPNGANVLTF.

The CDR3 DNA reads TGCAGCGTTGAAGCAACAGGGGGCTCTGGGGCCAACGTCCTGACTTTC. It specifies CSVEATGGSGANVLTF. V and J are TRBV29-1 and TRBJ2-6; 8 positions agree with TRBD1. J gave up 0 bases and V 1 base, and 2 bases lay outside the gene matches. The CDR3 has 16 amino acids. CDR1 SQVTM and CDR2 ANQGSEA come from the germline V gene.